These 12 T cell receptor beta chains were all obtained from the same sample, sequenced in a study of cytomegalovirus exposure and HLA in healthy donors. Vbeta (60) and Jbeta (13) primers were used in the PCR. Assay used: immunoSEQ multiplex PCR; TCRdb lists only in-frame clones, some missing. Of just over 200,000 clones listed, roughly 68% are singletons. Material for sequencing was PBMCs. All receptors come from a man aged 35 to 55 in good health and CMV-seropositive.

This chain connects TRBV4-3 to TRBJ1-1, with 7 bases that match TRBD1. The CDR3 loop spans 17 amino acids. Germline V gene data show CDR1 as LGHNA and CDR2 as YSLEER. The trim removed 0 bases at V and 1 base at J, leaving 8 bases unmatched. For the CDR3, the DNA is TGCGCCAGCAGCCAAGATAGCGAGGGGGCAGGGAACACTGAAGCTTTCTTT. It yields the protein CASSQDSEGAGNTEAFF.

The chain employs TRBV9 and TRBJ2-1; D perhaps matches TRBD2 (6 bases). V lost 8 bases and J lost 1, with 10 bases in between. CDR1 is SGDLS, CDR2 YYNGEE, per germline. This CDR3 is built from 13 residues. The DNA of the CDR3 is TGTGCCAGTCAGGGAGGATCCTACAATGAGCAGTTCTTC. Amino acids: CASQGGSYNEQFF.

The rearrangement uses TRBV6-1 and TRBJ2-6, with D unresolved. Trimming shortened V by 3 bases and J by 0 bases, and 6 bases separated the two germline ends. The V gene's germline CDR1 is MNHNS and CDR2 SASEGT. The CDR3 runs to 15 residues. As DNA, the CDR3 is TGTGCCAGCAGTGATTCTTCCTCTGGGGCCAACGTCCTGACTTTC. This codes for CASSDSSSGANVLTF.

This clone was counted between two and nine times. The chain links TRBV7-9 to TRBJ2-5, with TRBD2 identical over 11 bases. J was trimmed by 5 bases and V by 7 bases; bases with no gene match: 6. The germline CDR1 and CDR2 sequences are SEHNR and FQNEAQ (reference sequence). The CDR3 runs to 14 residues. CDR3 region: CASIDRTSGETQYF. CDR3 DNA sequence: TGTGCCAGCATCGACCGGACTAGCGGGGAGACCCAGTACTTC.

This clone was found a few times. The CDR3 DNA is TGTGCCAGCAGCTACAGGGGAGGAAATTCACCCCTCCACTTT. Its translation is CASSYRGGNSPLHF. This rearrangement joins TRBV6-5 to TRBJ1-6; TRBD1 aligns across 7 bases. The CDR3 spans 14 residues. V shed 6 bases and J 7 bases; nucleotides not matched to a gene: 6. Germline CDR1 is MNHEY and CDR2 is SVGAGI.

V is TRBV10-3 and J is TRBJ2-2, with a weak D call TRBD1 (7 bases). The CDR3 spans 13 residues. V was trimmed by 8 bases and J by 1 base, leaving 8 bases between them. Germline-derived CDR1 and CDR2 are ENHRY and SYGVKD. The CDR3 sequence is CAIQGGNTGELFF. CDR3 nucleotides: TGTGCCATCCAGGGGGGGAACACCGGGGAGCTGTTTTTT.

There are a few counts of this clone. The V and J genes are TRBV7-8 and TRBJ1-2; D unresolved. Trimming took off 7 bases at V and 2 bases at J, with 14 bases between the two ends. The CDR3 runs to 14 residues. CDR1 and CDR2 from the germline V gene are SGHVS and FQNEAQ. CDR3 region: CASTPKPGNYGYTF. CDR3 nucleotides: TGTGCCAGCACCCCAAAGCCGGGAAACTATGGCTACACCTTC.

The chain employs TRBV7-8 and TRBJ1-4, with 7 bases identical to TRBD1. J lost 8 bases, V lost 7 bases, and 13 bases had no gene match. The CDR3 has 15 residues. CDR1 SGHVS and CDR2 FQNEAQ come from the germline V gene. The CDR3 spells CASTPEGAVGEKLFF. DNA of the CDR3: TGTGCCAGCACCCCGGAGGGGGCGGTCGGGGAAAAACTGTTTTTT.

The genes are TRBV2 and TRBJ1-4, with D possibly being TRBD1 (5 bases). V was cut by 10 bases and J by 7 bases, with 19 bases left in between. This CDR3 contains 14 residues. Germline V gives CDR1 SNHLY, CDR2 FYNNEI. CDR3 in amino acids: CATKFGTLFEKLFF. For the CDR3, the DNA is TGTGCCACCAAATTCGGGACTTTGTTTGAAAAACTGTTTTTT. Full variable domain (missing parts from reference TRBV2 and TRBJ1-4): EPEVTQTPSHQVTQMGQEVILRCVPISNHLYFYWYRQILGQKVEFLVSFYNNEISEKSEIFDDQFSVERPDGSNFTLKIRSTKLEDSAMYFCATKFGTLFEKLFFGSGTQLSVL.

The V and J genes are TRBV6-5 and TRBJ2-7, with a possible D match to TRBD2 (6 bases). The CDR3 runs 15 residues. Trimming cost V 2 bases and J 5 bases, with 16 bases left between them. CDR1 is MNHEY and CDR2 is SVGAGI in the germline V gene. The CDR3 spells CASSYRRLGKDEQYF. The DNA for the CDR3 is TGTGCCAGCAGTTACCGCAGACTAGGCAAGGACGAGCAGTACTTC.

This chain connects TRBV14 to TRBJ1-1, with D possibly TRBD1 on 6 matching bases. Deletions cut 1 base from V and 5 bases from J, with 17 bases between. CDR3 length: 16 residues. Germline loops: CDR1 SGHDN, CDR2 FVKESK. CDR3: CASSQGQGTIRTEAFF. DNA of the CDR3: TGTGCCAGCAGCCAAGGTCAAGGGACAATCAGAACTGAAGCTTTCTTT.

The chain links TRBV6-5 to TRBJ1-2; no definite D call. Germline CDR1 MNHEY, CDR2 SVGAGI. Trimming took off 0 bases at V and 5 bases at J, with 7 bases between the two ends. The CDR3 is 13 residues long. In DNA, the CDR3 is TGTGCCAGCAGTTACTCGAGGCAGTATGGCTACACCTTC. Translated: CASSYSRQYGYTF.